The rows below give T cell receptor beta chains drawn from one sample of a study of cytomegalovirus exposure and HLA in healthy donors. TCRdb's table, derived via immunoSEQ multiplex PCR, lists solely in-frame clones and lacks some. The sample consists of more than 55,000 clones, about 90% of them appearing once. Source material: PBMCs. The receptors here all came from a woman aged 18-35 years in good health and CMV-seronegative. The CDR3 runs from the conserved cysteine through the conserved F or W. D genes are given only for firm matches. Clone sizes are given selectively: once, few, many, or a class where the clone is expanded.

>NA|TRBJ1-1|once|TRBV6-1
CASSSVTEAFF
TGTGCCAGCAGTTCGGTCACTGAAGCTTTCTTT
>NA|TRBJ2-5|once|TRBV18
CASSPPSRPGETQYF
TGTGCCAGCTCACCACCGTCACGCCCAGGAGAGACCCAGTACTTC
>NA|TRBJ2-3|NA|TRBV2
CASSEGPGVGTQYF
TGTGCCAGCAGTGAAGGTCCCGGGGTGGGTACGCAGTATTTT
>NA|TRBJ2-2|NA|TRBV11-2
CASSLDGGNTGELFF
TGTGCCAGCAGCTTAGATGGAGGGAACACCGGGGAGCTGTTTTTT
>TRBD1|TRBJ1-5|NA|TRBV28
CASSSGSGGVGQPQHF
TGTGCCAGCAGTTCAGGTTCAGGGGGCGTGGGTCAGCCCCAGCATTTT
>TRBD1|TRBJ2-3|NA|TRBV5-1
CASSFRQGSTDTQYF
TGCGCCAGCAGCTTCCGACAGGGAAGCACAGATACGCAGTATTTT
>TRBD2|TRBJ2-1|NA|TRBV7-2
CATATSGSLNEQFF
TGTGCCACCGCGACTAGCGGGTCTCTCAATGAGCAGTTCTTC
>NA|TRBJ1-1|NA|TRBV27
CASSRQDMNTEAFF
TGTGCCAGCAGCCGGCAGGACATGAACACTGAAGCTTTCTTT
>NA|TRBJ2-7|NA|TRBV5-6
CASSFGLGAYEQYF
TGTGCCAGCAGCTTCGGGCTAGGGGCCTACGAGCAGTACTTC
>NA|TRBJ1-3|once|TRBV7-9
CASSLDRPVSGNTIYF
TGTGCCAGCAGCTTAGACCGTCCGGTCTCTGGAAACACCATATATTTT
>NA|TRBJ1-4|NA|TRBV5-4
CASSLAGRRDRLFF
TGTGCCAGCAGCTTGGCGGGACGGCGGGATCGACTGTTTTTT
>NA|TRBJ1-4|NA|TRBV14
CASSQESGENEKLFF
TGTGCCAGCAGCCAAGAGAGTGGGGAGAATGAAAAACTGTTTTTT
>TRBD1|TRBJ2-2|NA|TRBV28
CASQGENTGELFF
TGTGCCAGCCAGGGGGAAAACACCGGGGAGCTGTTTTTT
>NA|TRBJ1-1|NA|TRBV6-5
CASSYYSSMNTEAFF
TGTGCCAGCAGTTACTACTCCTCAATGAACACTGAAGCTTTCTTT
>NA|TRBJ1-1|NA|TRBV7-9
CASSFEAGDGAFF
TGTGCCAGCAGCTTTGAGGCGGGGGATGGAGCTTTCTTT
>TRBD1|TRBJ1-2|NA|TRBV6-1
CASSEGDRRDYGYTF
TGTGCCAGCAGTGAAGGGGACAGACGGGACTATGGCTACACCTTC
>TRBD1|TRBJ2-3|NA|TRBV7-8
CASSQGADTQYF
TGTGCCAGCAGCCAGGGGGCAGATACGCAGTATTTT
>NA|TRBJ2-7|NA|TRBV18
CASSLGRDSSYEQYF
TGTGCCAGCTCACTCGGGCGGGATAGCTCCTACGAGCAGTACTTC
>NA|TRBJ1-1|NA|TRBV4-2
CASSQTTTGGKTEAFF
TGTGCCAGCAGCCAAACGACGACAGGAGGAAAGACTGAAGCTTTCTTT
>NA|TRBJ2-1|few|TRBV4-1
CASSLVYNEQFF
TGCGCCAGCAGCCTCGTCTACAATGAGCAGTTCTTC
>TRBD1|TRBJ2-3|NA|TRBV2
CASSGQGLVTDTQYF
TGTGCCAGCAGTGGACAGGGTTTGGTCACAGATACGCAGTATTTT
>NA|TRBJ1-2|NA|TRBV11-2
CASSFSEGPGAYTF
TGTGCCAGCAGCTTCTCGGAAGGGCCAGGGGCATACACCTTC
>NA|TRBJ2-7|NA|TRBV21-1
CASRSGGTEQTYEQYF
TGTGCCAGCAGATCGGGCGGGACGGAACAAACCTACGAGCAGTACTTC
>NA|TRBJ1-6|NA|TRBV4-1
CASSLLSGVGNSPLHF
TGCGCCAGCAGCCTCCTGAGCGGGGTCGGCAATTCACCCCTCCACTTT
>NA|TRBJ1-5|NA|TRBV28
CASSSSPYSNQPQHF
TGTGCCAGCAGTTCCAGTCCTTATAGCAATCAGCCCCAGCATTTT
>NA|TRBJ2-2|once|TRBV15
CATSRDLYSATGELFF
TGTGCCACCAGCAGAGATCTCTACAGTGCTACCGGGGAGCTGTTTTTT
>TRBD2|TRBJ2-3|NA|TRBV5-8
CASSLGLAGTSTDTQYF
TGTGCCAGCAGCTTGGGACTAGCGGGGACTAGCACAGATACGCAGTATTTT
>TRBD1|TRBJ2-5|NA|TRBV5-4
CASSLPKQGAETQYF
TGTGCCAGCAGCTTACCAAAACAGGGGGCTGAGACCCAGTACTTC
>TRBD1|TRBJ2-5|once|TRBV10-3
CAIRGQIQETQYF
TGTGCCATCAGGGGACAGATCCAAGAGACCCAGTACTTC
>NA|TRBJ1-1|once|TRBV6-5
CASSYRTEAFF
TGTGCCAGCAGTTATCGCACTGAAGCTTTCTTT
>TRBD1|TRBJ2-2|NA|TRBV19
CASSDRGQTGELFF
TGTGCCAGTAGCGACAGGGGGCAAACCGGGGAGCTGTTTTTT
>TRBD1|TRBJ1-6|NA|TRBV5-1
CASARQGYSYNSPLHF
TGCGCCAGTGCTCGACAGGGATACTCCTATAATTCACCCCTCCACTTT
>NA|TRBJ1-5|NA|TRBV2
CASCMSQVGQPQHF
TGTGCCAGCTGCATGAGCCAGGTCGGTCAGCCCCAGCATTTT
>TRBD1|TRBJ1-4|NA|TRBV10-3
CAISATGELFF
TGTGCCATCAGTGCTACAGGGGAACTGTTTTTT
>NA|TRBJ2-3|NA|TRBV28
CASSNPVSRDTQYF
TGTGCCAGCTCTAATCCGGTTAGTCGAGATACGCAGTATTTT
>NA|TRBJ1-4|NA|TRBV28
CASSLQEKLFF
TGTGCCAGCAGTTTACAAGAAAAACTGTTTTTT
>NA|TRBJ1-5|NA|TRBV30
CAWSGQDRQPQHF
TGTGCCTGGAGTGGACAGGATCGACAGCCCCAGCATTTT
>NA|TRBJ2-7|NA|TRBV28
CASRLQGPSRSEQYF
TGTGCCAGCAGACTACAGGGTCCTAGTAGATCCGAGCAGTACTTC
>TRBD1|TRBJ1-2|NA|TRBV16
CASRENRGNYGYTF
TGTGCCAGCAGAGAAAACAGGGGGAACTATGGCTACACCTTC
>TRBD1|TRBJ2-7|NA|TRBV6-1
CASKGDRDRRYEQYF
TGTGCCAGCAAAGGAGACAGGGACAGGAGATACGAGCAGTACTTC
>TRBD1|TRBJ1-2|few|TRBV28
CASIWQGAQGNYGYTF
TGTGCCAGCATTTGGCAGGGGGCCCAGGGGAACTATGGCTACACCTTC